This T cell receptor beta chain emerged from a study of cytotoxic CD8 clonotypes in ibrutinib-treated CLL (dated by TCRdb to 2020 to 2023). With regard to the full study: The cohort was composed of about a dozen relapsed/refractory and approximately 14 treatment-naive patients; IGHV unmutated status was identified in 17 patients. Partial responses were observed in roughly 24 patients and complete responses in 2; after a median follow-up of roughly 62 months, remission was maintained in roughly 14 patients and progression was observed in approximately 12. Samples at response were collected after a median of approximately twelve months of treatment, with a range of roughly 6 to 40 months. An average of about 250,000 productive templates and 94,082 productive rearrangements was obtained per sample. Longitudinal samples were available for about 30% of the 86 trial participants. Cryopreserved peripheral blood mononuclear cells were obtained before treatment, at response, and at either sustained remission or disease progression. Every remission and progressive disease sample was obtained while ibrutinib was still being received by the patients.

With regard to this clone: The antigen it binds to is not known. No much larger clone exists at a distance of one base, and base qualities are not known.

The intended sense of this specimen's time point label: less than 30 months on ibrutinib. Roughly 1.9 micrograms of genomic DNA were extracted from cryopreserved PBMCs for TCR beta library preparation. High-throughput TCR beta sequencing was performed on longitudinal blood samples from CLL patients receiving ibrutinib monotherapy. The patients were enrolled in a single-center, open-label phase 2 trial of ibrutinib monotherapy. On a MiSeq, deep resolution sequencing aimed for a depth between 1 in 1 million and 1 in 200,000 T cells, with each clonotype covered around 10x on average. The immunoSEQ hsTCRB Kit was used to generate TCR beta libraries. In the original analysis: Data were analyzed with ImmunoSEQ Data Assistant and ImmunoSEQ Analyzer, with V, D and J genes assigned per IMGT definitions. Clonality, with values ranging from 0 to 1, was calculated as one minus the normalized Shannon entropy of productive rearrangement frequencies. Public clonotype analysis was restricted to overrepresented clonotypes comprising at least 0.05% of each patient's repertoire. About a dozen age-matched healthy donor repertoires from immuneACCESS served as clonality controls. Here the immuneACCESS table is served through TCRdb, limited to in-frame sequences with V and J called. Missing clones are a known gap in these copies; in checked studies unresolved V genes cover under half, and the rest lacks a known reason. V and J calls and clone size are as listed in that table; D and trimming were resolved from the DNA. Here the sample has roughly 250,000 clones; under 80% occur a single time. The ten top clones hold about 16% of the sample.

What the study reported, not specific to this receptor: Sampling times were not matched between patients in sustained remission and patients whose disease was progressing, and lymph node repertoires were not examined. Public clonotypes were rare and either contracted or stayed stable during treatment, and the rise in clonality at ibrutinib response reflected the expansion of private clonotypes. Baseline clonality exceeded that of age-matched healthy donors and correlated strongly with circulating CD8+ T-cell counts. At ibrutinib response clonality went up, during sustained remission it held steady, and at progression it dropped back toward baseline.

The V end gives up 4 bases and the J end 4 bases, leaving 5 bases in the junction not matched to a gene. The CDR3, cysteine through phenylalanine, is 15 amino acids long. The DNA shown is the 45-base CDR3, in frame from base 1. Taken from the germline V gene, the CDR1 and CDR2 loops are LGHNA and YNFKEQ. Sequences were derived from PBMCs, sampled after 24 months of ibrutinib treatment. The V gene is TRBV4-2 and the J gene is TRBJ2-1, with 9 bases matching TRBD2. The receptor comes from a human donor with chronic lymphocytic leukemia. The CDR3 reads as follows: CASSPREGRYNEQFF. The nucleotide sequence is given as TGTGCCAGCAGCCCGCGGGAGGGCCGGTACAATGAGCAGTTCTTC.